These T cell receptor beta chains were read from a single sample in a study of blood T cells in healthy people across ages. From the 5' RACE reads, TCRdb called clonotypes with MiXCR, one entry per CDR3 protein. This table holds over 950,000 distinct CDR3 sequences, around two fifths found once. Sequencing was done on a sample of blood. These receptors were collected from a man between 18 and 29 years old in good health. Both conserved end residues are part of each CDR3. A D gene is named only where the DNA matches it firmly. Expanded clones are given a class, and other clones once, few, many or no size at all.

clone_size	j_call	d_call	v_call	cdr3_aa
few	TRBJ2-1	-	TRBV4-1	CASRQGPGPLTWKNNEQFF
many	TRBJ1-5	-	TRBV19	CASSPSYDSGNQPQHF
-	TRBJ2-7	-	TRBV29-1	CSVGDSPYEQYF
-	TRBJ2-3	-	TRBV25-1	CASSEPTGSTDTQYF
few	TRBJ1-5	-	TRBV4-3	CASSPNSGQANQPQHF
-	TRBJ2-3	TRBD2	TRBV7-8	CASSPGGFFTDTQYF
few	TRBJ1-4	TRBD1	TRBV27	CASSPGMGRKQGAKATNEKLFF
few	-	-	TRBV6-2/TRBV6-3	CASSYPSVGNSYNEQYF
-	TRBJ2-2	-	TRBV12-5	CASGLVRGELFF
few	TRBJ2-1	TRBD2	TRBV20-1	CSARGRAGGTGGNEQFF
few	TRBJ1-4	-	TRBV12-3/TRBV12-4	CASSLSGGDEKLFF
-	TRBJ2-5	TRBD2	TRBV20-1	CSATLPSGPETQYF
few	TRBJ2-2	TRBD2	TRBV20-1	CSARGLAGESTGELFF
-	TRBJ1-1	-	TRBV5-6	CASSTEAFF
-	TRBJ2-3	-	TRBV6-2/TRBV6-3	CASSYGQGWSTDTQYF
-	TRBJ2-3	-	TRBV4-2	CASSPRTAADTQYF
-	TRBJ1-5	-	TRBV20-1	CSARYRSGPINQPQHF
-	TRBJ2-2	TRBD2	TRBV20-1	CSARDPRGAGELFF
-	TRBJ2-2	-	TRBV20-1	CSADTGMGTGELFF
-	TRBJ2-1	-	TRBV20-1	CSARDRAAPRNERFF
few	TRBJ1-5	-	TRBV24-1	CATSPPGGNQPQHF
once	TRBJ1-5	-	TRBV6-2/TRBV6-3	CASRPVDGVNQPQHF
few	TRBJ2-7	TRBD1	TRBV7-2	CASSRDRDQGTYEQYF
-	TRBJ1-1	TRBD1	TRBV20-1	CSARQGEDTEAFF
few	-	-	TRBV6-2/TRBV6-3	CASSWEYEQYF
-	-	-	TRBV6-1	CASSEQGLSYEQYF
-	TRBJ1-3	-	TRBV6-5	CASSPEASPGNTIYF
few	TRBJ2-3	-	TRBV5-1	CASTPLEGGTDTQYF
-	TRBJ2-3	-	TRBV5-1	CASSTGTAYTDTQYF
-	TRBJ2-3	-	TRBV14	CASSQPGGPPPTDTQYF
-	TRBJ1-6	-	TRBV5-1	CASSRKGIPSNSPPHF
-	TRBJ1-5	-	TRBV6-5	CASTPRANQPQHF
-	TRBJ1-6	TRBD1	TRBV18	CASSPNRGGGNSPLHF
-	TRBJ2-5	-	TRBV7-2	CASSLWMGETQYF
-	TRBJ1-1	-	TRBV27	CASRGRTNTEAFF
-	TRBJ2-5	TRBD2	TRBV4-2	CASSQVRAGQETQYF
-	TRBJ2-5	-	TRBV7-2	CASSAAHQETQYF
-	TRBJ2-3	-	TRBV24-1	CATSDLDGTDTQYF
few	TRBJ2-6	-	TRBV7-2	CASNPQTGANVLTF
-	TRBJ2-1	-	TRBV21-1	CASSNSAGSYNEQFF
-	TRBJ2-5	-	TRBV15	CATSGQFQETQYF
-	TRBJ2-2	TRBD2	TRBV6-5	CARSYSSGGSTGELFF
-	TRBJ2-1	-	TRBV24-1	CATSDPRVNEQFF
-	TRBJ1-2	-	TRBV7-2	CASSLKGGANYGYTF
-	TRBJ1-4	TRBD1	TRBV10-3	CAISPRGQGIEKLFF
-	TRBJ1-1	-	TRBV5-1	CASSALQGMNTEAFF
-	TRBJ1-3	-	TRBV7-2	CASSSIGGAGNTIYF
-	TRBJ2-1	TRBD2	TRBV20-1	CSADTSGGNEQFF
-	TRBJ1-5	-	TRBV10-3	CVIANSNQPQHF
once	TRBJ2-2	-	TRBV12-3/TRBV12-4	CASNGPAGNTGELFF
-	TRBJ1-4	-	TRBV5-5	CASSLFPTTNEKLFF
-	TRBJ1-4	-	TRBV13	CASSPGPDANEKLFF
few	TRBJ2-5	TRBD1	TRBV4-3	CASSQDWTGDQETQYF
-	TRBJ2-7	-	TRBV6-2/TRBV6-3	CASSPPPGDPYEQYF
few	TRBJ1-2	-	TRBV12-3/TRBV12-4	CASSLRPTVTYGYTF
few	TRBJ2-1	TRBD1	TRBV4-2	CASSQVDREDEQFF